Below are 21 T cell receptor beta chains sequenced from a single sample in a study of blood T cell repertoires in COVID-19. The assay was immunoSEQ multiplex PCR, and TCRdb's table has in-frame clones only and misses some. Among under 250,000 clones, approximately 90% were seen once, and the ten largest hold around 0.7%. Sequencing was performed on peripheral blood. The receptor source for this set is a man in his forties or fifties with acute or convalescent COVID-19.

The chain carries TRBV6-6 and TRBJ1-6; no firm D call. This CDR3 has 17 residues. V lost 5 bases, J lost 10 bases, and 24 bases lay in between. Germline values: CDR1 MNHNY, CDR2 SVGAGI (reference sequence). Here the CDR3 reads CASSPKWEGLGKSPLHF. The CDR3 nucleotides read TGTGCCAGCAGTCCGAAGTGGGAGGGTTTAGGGAAATCACCCCTCCACTTT.

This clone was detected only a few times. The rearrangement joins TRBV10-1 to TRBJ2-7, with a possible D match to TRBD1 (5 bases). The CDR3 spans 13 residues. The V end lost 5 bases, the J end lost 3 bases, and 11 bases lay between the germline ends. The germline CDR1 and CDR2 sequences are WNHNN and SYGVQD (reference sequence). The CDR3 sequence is CASSRGHHYEQYF. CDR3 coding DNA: TGCGCCAGCAGTCGTGGACATCACTACGAGCAGTACTTC.

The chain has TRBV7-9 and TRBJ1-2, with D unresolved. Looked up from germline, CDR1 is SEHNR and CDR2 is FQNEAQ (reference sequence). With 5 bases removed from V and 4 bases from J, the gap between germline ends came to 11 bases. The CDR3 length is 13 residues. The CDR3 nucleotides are TGTGCCAGCAGCCCTCCGACTTCCTATGGCTACACCTTC. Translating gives CASSPPTSYGYTF.

CDR3: CATSLNLAGGPIAYNEQFF. The CDR3, as DNA: TGTGCCACCTCCCTCAACTTAGCGGGGGGGCCCATCGCCTACAATGAGCAGTTCTTC. This chain connects TRBV3-1 (or the pseudogene TRBV3-2) to TRBJ2-1, with 11 bases that match TRBD2. The CDR3 consists of 19 residues. Trimming removed 10 bases from V and 2 bases from J; junction bases left unmatched: 19. CDR1 LGHDT and CDR2 YNNKEL come from the germline V gene (reference sequence).

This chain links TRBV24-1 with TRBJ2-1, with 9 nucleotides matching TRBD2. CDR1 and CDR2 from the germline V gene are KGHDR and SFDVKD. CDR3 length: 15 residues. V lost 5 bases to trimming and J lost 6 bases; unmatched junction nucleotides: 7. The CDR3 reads CATSALGLASNEQFF. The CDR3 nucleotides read TGTGCCACCAGTGCACTGGGACTAGCTAGCAATGAGCAGTTCTTC.

The CDR3 DNA follows: TGCGCCAGCAGCTTGACGGGGAGCCCGATTGAAGCTTTCTTT. This sequence encodes CASSLTGSPIEAFF. The chain links TRBV5-1 to TRBJ1-1; D remains ambiguous. Trimming took off 1 base at V and 7 bases at J, with 14 bases between the two ends. This CDR3 is built from 14 residues. From germline, CDR1 is SGHRS and CDR2 YFSETQ.

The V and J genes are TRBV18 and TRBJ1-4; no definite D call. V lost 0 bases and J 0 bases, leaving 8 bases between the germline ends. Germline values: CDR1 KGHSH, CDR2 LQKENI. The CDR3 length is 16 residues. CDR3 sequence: CASSPPIGATNEKLFF. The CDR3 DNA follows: TGTGCCAGCTCACCACCGATCGGTGCAACTAATGAAAAACTGTTTTTT. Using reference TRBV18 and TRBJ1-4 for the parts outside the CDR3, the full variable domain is NAGVMQNPRHLVRRRGQEARLRCSPMKGHSHVYWYRQLPEEGLKFMVYLQKENIIDESGMPKERFSAEFPKEGPSILRIQQVVRGDSAAYFCASSPPIGATNEKLFFGSGTQLSVL.

The CDR3 coding sequence is TGTGCCATCAGTGAGCCCGGGACTAGCGGGGGGAAGTACAATGAGCAGTTCTTC. This translates into CAISEPGTSGGKYNEQFF. The J gene is TRBJ2-1, the V gene TRBV10-3, with 15 bases fitting TRBD2. There are 18 residues in the CDR3. V gave up 2 bases and J gave up 4 bases; unmatched junction bases: 6. Germline-derived CDR1 and CDR2 are ENHRY and SYGVKD.

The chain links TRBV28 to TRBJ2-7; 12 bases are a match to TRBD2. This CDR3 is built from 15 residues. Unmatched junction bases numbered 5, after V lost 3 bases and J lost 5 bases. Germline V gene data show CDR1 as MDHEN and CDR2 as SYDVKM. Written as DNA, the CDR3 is TGTGCCAGCAGTTTGCGCGGACTAGCGGGAAACGAGCAGTACTTC. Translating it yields CASSLRGLAGNEQYF.

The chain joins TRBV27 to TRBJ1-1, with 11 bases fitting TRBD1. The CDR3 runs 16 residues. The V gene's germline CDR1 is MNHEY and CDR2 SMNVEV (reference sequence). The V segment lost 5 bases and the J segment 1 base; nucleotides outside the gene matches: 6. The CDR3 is CASSPGQGAANTEAFF. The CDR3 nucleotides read TGTGCCAGCAGTCCAGGACAGGGGGCGGCGAACACTGAAGCTTTCTTT.

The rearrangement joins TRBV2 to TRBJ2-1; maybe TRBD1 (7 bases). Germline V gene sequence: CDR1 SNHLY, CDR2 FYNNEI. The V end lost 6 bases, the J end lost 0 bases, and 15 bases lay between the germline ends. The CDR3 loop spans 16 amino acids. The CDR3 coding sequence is TGTGCCAGCAGACACAGGGGACTTTCCTCCTACAATGAGCAGTTCTTC. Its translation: CASRHRGLSSYNEQFF. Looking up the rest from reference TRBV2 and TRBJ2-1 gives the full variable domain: EPEVTQTPSHQVTQMGQEVILRCVPISNHLYFYWYRQILGQKVEFLVSFYNNEISEKSEIFDDQFSVERPDGSNFTLKIRSTKLEDSAMYFCASRHRGLSSYNEQFFGPGTRLTVL.

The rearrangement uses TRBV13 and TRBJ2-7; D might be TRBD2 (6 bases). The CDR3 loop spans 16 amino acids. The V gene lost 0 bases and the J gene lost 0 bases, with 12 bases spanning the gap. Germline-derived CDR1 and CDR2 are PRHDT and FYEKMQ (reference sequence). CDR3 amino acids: CASSLGGGASSYEQYF. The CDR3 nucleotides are TGTGCCAGCAGCTTAGGAGGAGGGGCGAGCTCCTACGAGCAGTACTTC.

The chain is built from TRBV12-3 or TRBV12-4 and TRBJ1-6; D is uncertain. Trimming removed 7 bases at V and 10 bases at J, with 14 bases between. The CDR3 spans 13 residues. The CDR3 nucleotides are TGTGCCAGCAAAGGAACAAGAGGGTCACCCCTCCACTTT. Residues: CASKGTRGSPLHF.

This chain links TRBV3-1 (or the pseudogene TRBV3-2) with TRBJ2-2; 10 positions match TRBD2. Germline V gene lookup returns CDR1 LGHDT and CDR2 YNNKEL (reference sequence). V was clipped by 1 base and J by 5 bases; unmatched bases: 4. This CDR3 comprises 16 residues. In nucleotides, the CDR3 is TGTGCCAGCAGCCAAGTACTAGCGGGACTGACCGGGGAGCTGTTTTTT. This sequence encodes CASSQVLAGLTGELFF.

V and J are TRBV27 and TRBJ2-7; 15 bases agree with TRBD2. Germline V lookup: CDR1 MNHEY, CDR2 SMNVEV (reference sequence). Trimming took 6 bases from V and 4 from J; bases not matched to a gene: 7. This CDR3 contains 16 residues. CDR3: CASRPSGTSGRYEQYF. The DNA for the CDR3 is TGTGCCAGCAGGCCCTCGGGGACTAGCGGGAGGTACGAGCAGTACTTC.

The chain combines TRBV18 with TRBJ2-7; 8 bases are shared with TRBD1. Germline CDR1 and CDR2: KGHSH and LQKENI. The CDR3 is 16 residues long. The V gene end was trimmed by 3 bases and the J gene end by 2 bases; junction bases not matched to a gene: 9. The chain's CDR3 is CASSPRTGLNTYEQYF. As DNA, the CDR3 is TGTGCCAGCTCACCTAGGACAGGGCTGAATACCTACGAGCAGTACTTC. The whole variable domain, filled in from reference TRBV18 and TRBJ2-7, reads NAGVMQNPRHLVRRRGQEARLRCSPMKGHSHVYWYRQLPEEGLKFMVYLQKENIIDESGMPKERFSAEFPKEGPSILRIQQVVRGDSAAYFCASSPRTGLNTYEQYFGPGTRLTVT.

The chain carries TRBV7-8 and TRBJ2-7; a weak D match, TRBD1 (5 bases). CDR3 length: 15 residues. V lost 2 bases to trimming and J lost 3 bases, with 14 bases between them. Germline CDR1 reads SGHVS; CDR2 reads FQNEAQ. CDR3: CASSLLRFRGYEQYF. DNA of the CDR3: TGTGCCAGCAGCTTACTTAGGTTTAGGGGCTACGAGCAGTACTTC.

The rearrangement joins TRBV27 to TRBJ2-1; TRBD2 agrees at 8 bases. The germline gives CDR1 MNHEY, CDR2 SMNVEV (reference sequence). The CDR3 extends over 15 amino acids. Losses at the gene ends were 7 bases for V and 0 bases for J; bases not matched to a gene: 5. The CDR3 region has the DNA TGTGCCAGCAATAACCTAGCGGGCTCCTACAATGAGCAGTTCTTC. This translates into CASNNLAGSYNEQFF.

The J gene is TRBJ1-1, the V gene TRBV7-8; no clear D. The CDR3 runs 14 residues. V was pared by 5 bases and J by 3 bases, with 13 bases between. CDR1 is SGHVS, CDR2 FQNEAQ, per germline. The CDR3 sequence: CASSLSEQYTEAFF. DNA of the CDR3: TGTGCCAGCAGCCTGTCGGAACAGTACACTGAAGCTTTCTTT.

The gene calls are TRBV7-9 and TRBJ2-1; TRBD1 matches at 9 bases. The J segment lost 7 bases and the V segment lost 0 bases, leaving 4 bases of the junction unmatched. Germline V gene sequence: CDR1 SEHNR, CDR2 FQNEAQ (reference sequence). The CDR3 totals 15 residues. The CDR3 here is CASSLALQGANEQFF. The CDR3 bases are TGTGCCAGCAGCTTAGCGCTACAGGGGGCGAATGAGCAGTTCTTC. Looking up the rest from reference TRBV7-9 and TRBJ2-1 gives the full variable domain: DTGVSQNPRHKITKRGQNVTFRCDPISEHNRLYWYRQTLGQGPEFLTYFQNEAQLEKSRLLSDRFSAERPKGSFSTLEIQRTEQGDSAMYLCASSLALQGANEQFFGPGTRLTVL.

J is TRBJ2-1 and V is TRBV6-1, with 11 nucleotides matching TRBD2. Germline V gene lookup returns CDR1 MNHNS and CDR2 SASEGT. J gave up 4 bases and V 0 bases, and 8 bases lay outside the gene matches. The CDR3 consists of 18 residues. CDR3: CASSEALGGLAVYNEQFF. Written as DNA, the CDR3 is TGTGCCAGCAGTGAAGCGCTCGGGGGACTAGCGGTGTACAATGAGCAGTTCTTC.